One and the same sample provided the 19 T cell receptor beta chains below, sequenced in a study of cytomegalovirus exposure and HLA in healthy donors. Assay used: immunoSEQ multiplex PCR; TCRdb lists only in-frame clones, some missing. The sample yields about 400,000 clones, 86% seen once. What was sequenced was PBMCs. The receptors shown here come from a woman aged 18-29 years in good health and CMV-seronegative.

This chain joins TRBV29-1 and TRBJ1-5; no reliable D call. This CDR3 contains 15 residues. From germline, CDR1 is SQVTM and CDR2 ANQGSEA. V gave up 4 bases and J gave up 0 bases, with 13 bases separating them. The CDR3 nucleotides read TGCAGCGTTGGGGCAGCCGGGGATAGCAATCAGCCCCAGCATTTT. Residues: CSVGAAGDSNQPQHF.

The chain is built from TRBV5-1 and TRBJ2-1; possibly TRBD2 for D (6 bases). The CDR3 has 15 amino acids. Trimming stripped 0 bases from V and 0 bases from J, with 7 bases between. Germline V gene sequence: CDR1 SGHRS, CDR2 YFSETQ. The CDR3 region is CASSLDGSSYNEQFF. Here the CDR3 DNA reads TGCGCCAGCAGCTTGGACGGGAGCTCCTACAATGAGCAGTTCTTC.

V gene TRBV4-1 combines with J gene TRBJ1-5, with D possibly being TRBD1 (5 bases). CDR1 and CDR2 from the germline V gene are MGHRA and YSYEKL. V lost 1 base to trimming and J lost 0 bases, with 10 bases between them. CDR3 length: 16 amino acids. This chain's CDR3 is CASSQGAGFSNQPQHF. The DNA of the CDR3 is TGCGCCAGCAGCCAAGGGGCAGGGTTTAGCAATCAGCCCCAGCATTTT.

Worth noting for this clone: The junction shows a germline mismatch at one end, possibly a read error. V and J are TRBV27 and TRBJ1-5, with D possibly matching TRBD1 (6 bases). The CDR3 runs to 15 residues. CDR1 is MNHEY and CDR2 is SMNVEV in the germline V gene (reference sequence). CDR3 amino acids: CASSPSSGGNQPQHF. The CDR3 region has the DNA TGTGCCAGCAGCCCCTCGTCGGGGGGCAACCAGCCCCAGCATTTT.

This clone was seen just once. The chain joins TRBV4-1 to TRBJ2-1; 8 bases agree with TRBD1. Germline V gene sequence: CDR1 MGHRA, CDR2 YSYEKL. The CDR3 is made up of 16 amino acids. V gave up 4 bases and J gave up 2 bases; unmatched junction bases: 7. Here the CDR3 DNA reads TGCGCCAGCAGCCTCGTCGACAGGGGACCCTACAATGAGCAGTTCTTC. This translates into CASSLVDRGPYNEQFF.

This sequence joins TRBV19 and TRBJ2-1, with 12 positions matching TRBD2. The CDR3 runs to 16 residues. CDR1 is LNHDA, CDR2 SQIVND, per germline (reference sequence). Trimming took 11 bases from V and 8 from J; bases not matched to a gene: 16. Here the CDR3 DNA reads TGTGCCGAAATCGTAACTAGCGGGAGGCCTTTCGATGAGCAGTTCTTC. Translating it yields CAEIVTSGRPFDEQFF.

This chain links TRBV6-5 with TRBJ1-2; 11 bases line up with TRBD1. From germline, CDR1 is MNHEY and CDR2 SVGAGI. The V gene end was trimmed by 2 bases and the J gene end by 6 bases; junction bases not matched to a gene: 8. CDR3 length: 16 residues. CDR3 region: CASSYRTGGIGDGYTF. The CDR3 nucleotides are TGTGCCAGCAGTTACCGGACAGGGGGCATTGGTGATGGCTACACCTTC.

This rearrangement joins TRBV28 to TRBJ2-7; 7 nucleotides line up with TRBD2. CDR3 size: 14 residues. Unmatched junction bases numbered 6, after V lost 5 bases and J lost 2 bases. The germline CDR1 and CDR2 sequences are MDHEN and SYDVKM. The CDR3 sequence is CASSVLGGAYEQYF. The CDR3 DNA reads TGTGCCAGCAGTGTCTTGGGAGGGGCCTACGAGCAGTACTTC. Using reference TRBV28 and TRBJ2-7 for the parts outside the CDR3, the full variable domain is DVKVTQSSRYLVKRTGEKVFLECVQDMDHENMFWYRQDPGLGLRLIYFSYDVKMKEKGDIPEGYSVSREKKERFSLILESASTNQTSMYLCASSVLGGAYEQYFGPGTRLTVT.

This sequence joins TRBV2 and TRBJ2-7; TRBD2 matches at 10 bases. The CDR3 spans 15 residues. V shed 3 bases and J 2 bases; nucleotides not matched to a gene: 4. Germline V lookup: CDR1 SNHLY, CDR2 FYNNEI. The CDR3, as DNA: TGTGCCAGCAGTGATCGAGCGGGGGGGACCTACGAGCAGTACTTC. Its protein is CASSDRAGGTYEQYF. The full variable domain, with the rest looked up from reference TRBV2 and TRBJ2-7, is EPEVTQTPSHQVTQMGQEVILRCVPISNHLYFYWYRQILGQKVEFLVSFYNNEISEKSEIFDDQFSVERPDGSNFTLKIRSTKLEDSAMYFCASSDRAGGTYEQYFGPGTRLTVT.

V gene TRBV7-9 combines with J gene TRBJ1-6; TRBD1 aligns across 7 bases. The CDR3 consists of 18 residues. With 5 bases clipped from V and 6 bases from J, the junction kept 16 bases outside the gene matches. Germline CDR1 and CDR2: SEHNR and FQNEAQ (reference sequence). This CDR3 is CASSPEGQRNIRNSPLHF. The CDR3 DNA sequence: TGTGCCAGCAGCCCAGAGGGACAGAGGAATATTCGTAATTCACCCCTCCACTTT.

The rearrangement links TRBV5-1 to TRBJ1-1; D gene uncertain. V lost 6 bases to trimming and J lost 0 bases, with 18 bases between them. This CDR3 is 16 amino acids long. Looked up from germline, CDR1 is SGHRS and CDR2 is YFSETQ. In DNA, the CDR3 is TGCGCCAGCACTGAGAGTCCTCTCGTTTTGAACACTGAAGCTTTCTTT. This sequence encodes CASTESPLVLNTEAFF.

The J gene is TRBJ1-1, the V gene TRBV18; no reliable D call. The CDR3 runs 14 residues. CDR1 and CDR2 from the germline V gene are KGHSH and LQKENI. Between the trimmed V and J ends, which lost 6 bases and 8 bases, there was a span of 19 bases. The CDR3 loop reads CASSVNALTKEAFF. The CDR3, as DNA: TGTGCCAGCTCCGTAAACGCTCTTACTAAAGAAGCTTTCTTT.

The genes are TRBV5-1 and TRBJ1-3; D not certain. The CDR3 contains 15 residues. Germline V gene data show CDR1 as SGHRS and CDR2 as YFSETQ. Trimming stripped 0 bases from V and 0 bases from J, with 7 bases between. Here the CDR3 DNA reads TGCGCCAGCAGCTTGGACGGGTTCTCTGGAAACACCATATATTTT. Protein sequence: CASSLDGFSGNTIYF. The complete variable domain, with remaining parts taken from reference TRBV5-1 and TRBJ1-3, reads KAGVTQTPRYLIKTRGQQVTLSCSPISGHRSVSWYQQTPGQGLQFLFEYFSETQRNKGNFPGRFSGRQFSNSRSEMNVSTLELGDSALYLCASSLDGFSGNTIYFGEGSWLTVV.

The chain is built from TRBV5-1 and TRBJ2-1; 9 bases agree with TRBD1. CDR3 length equals 17 residues. Trimming at V came to 3 bases and at J to 6 bases, leaving 13 bases not matched to a gene. Germline lookup yields CDR1 SGHRS and CDR2 YFSETQ. The CDR3 protein is CASSSDRGAMSANEQFF. The CDR3 nucleotides read TGCGCCAGCAGCTCCGACAGGGGGGCGATGTCGGCCAATGAGCAGTTCTTC.

V gene TRBV27 combines with J gene TRBJ1-6; D remains ambiguous. V was cut by 0 bases and J by 2 bases, with 11 bases left in between. Germline V gene sequence: CDR1 MNHEY, CDR2 SMNVEV (reference sequence). The CDR3 loop spans 17 amino acids. Here the CDR3 DNA reads TGTGCCAGCAGTTTATCAGCTGCAAGTGCCTATAATTCACCCCTCCACTTT. The encoded protein is CASSLSAASAYNSPLHF.

The chain uses TRBV5-1 and TRBJ2-2, with D tentatively TRBD1 (6 bases). CDR3 length equals 14 residues. Looked up from germline, CDR1 is SGHRS and CDR2 is YFSETQ. Trimming shortened V by 0 bases and J by 4 bases, and 7 bases separated the two germline ends. This CDR3 is CASSLAGATGELFF. The CDR3 DNA follows: TGCGCCAGCAGCTTGGCAGGGGCCACCGGGGAGCTGTTTTTT. The whole variable domain, filled in from reference TRBV5-1 and TRBJ2-2, reads KAGVTQTPRYLIKTRGQQVTLSCSPISGHRSVSWYQQTPGQGLQFLFEYFSETQRNKGNFPGRFSGRQFSNSRSEMNVSTLELGDSALYLCASSLAGATGELFFGEGSRLTVL.

The chain has TRBV7-9 and TRBJ2-7; D might be TRBD2 (5 bases). This CDR3 has 13 amino acids. Trimming took off 1 base at V and 11 bases at J, with 15 bases between the two ends. CDR1 and CDR2 from the germline V gene are SEHNR and FQNEAQ (reference sequence). The CDR3 loop is CASSLVVPDGKYF. In DNA, the CDR3 is TGTGCCAGCAGCTTAGTGGTGCCGGACGGGAAGTACTTC.

This chain links TRBV20-1 with TRBJ2-1, with unresolved D. This CDR3 has 11 residues. CDR1 DFQATT and CDR2 SNEGSKA come from the germline V gene (reference sequence). The ends were cut back, 8 bases at V and 6 bases at J, with 11 bases in the middle. CDR3 sequence (DNA): TGCAGTCCGCTAGGAATCAATGAGCAGTTCTTC. Its protein is CSPLGINEQFF.

This chain links TRBV28 with TRBJ2-2, with TRBD2 matching over 9 bases. The length of the CDR3 is 16 residues. Germline V lookup: CDR1 MDHEN, CDR2 SYDVKM. V lost 6 bases and J lost 6; bases outside the gene matches: 11. The CDR3 nucleotides read TGTGCCAGCAGCCACCCGGGACTAGCATCGTCCGGGGAGCTGTTTTTT. It yields the protein CASSHPGLASSGELFF.